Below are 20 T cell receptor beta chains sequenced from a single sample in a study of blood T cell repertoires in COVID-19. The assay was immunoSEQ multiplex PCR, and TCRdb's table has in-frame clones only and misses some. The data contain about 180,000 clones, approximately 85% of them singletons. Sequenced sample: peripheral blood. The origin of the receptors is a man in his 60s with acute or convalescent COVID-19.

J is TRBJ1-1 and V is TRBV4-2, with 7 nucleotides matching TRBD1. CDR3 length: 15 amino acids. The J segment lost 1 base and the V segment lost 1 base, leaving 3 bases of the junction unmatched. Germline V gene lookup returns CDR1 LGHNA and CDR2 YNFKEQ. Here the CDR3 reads CASSQVGTANTEAFF. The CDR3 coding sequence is TGTGCCAGCAGCCAAGTAGGGACAGCGAACACTGAAGCTTTCTTT.

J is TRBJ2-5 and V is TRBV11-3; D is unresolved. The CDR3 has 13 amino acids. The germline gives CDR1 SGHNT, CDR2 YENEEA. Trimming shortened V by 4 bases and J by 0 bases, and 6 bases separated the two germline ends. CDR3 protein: CASSYGYQETQYF. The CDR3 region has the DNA TGTGCCAGCAGCTACGGGTACCAAGAGACCCAGTACTTC.

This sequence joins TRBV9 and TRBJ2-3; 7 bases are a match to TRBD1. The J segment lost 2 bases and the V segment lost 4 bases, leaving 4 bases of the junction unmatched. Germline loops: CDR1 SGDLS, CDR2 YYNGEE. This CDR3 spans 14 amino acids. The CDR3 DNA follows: TGTGCCAGCAGCCCACAGGGGTACACAGATACGCAGTATTTT. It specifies CASSPQGYTDTQYF.

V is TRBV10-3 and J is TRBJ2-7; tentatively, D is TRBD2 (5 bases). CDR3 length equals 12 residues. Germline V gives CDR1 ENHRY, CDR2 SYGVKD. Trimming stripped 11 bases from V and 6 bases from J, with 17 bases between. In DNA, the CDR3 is TGTGCCGTATCAGACGGGGAAGGCGAGCAGTACTTC. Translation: CAVSDGEGEQYF.

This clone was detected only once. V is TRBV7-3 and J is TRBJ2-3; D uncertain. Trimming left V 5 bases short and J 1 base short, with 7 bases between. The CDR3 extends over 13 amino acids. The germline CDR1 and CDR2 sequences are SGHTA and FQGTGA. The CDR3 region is CASSTYRTDTQYF. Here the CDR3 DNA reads TGTGCCAGCAGCACCTACCGCACAGATACGCAGTATTTT.

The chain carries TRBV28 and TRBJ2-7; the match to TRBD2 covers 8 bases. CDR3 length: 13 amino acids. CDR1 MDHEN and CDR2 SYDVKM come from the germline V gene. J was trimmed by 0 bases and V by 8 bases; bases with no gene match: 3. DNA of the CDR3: TGTGCCAGCGGGGCGGGAGGCTCCTACGAGCAGTACTTC. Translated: CASGAGGSYEQYF.

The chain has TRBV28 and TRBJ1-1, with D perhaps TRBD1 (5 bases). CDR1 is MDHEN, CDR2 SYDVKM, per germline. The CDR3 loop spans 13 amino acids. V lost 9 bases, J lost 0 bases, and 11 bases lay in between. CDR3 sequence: CASKGPLNTEAFF. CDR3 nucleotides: TGTGCCAGTAAGGGGCCCTTGAACACTGAAGCTTTCTTT.

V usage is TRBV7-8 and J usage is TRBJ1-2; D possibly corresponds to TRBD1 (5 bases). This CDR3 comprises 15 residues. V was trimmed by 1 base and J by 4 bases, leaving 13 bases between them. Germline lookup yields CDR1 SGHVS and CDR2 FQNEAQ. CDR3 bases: TGTGCCAGCAGCTTAGTTGCAGGGTGGATCTATGGCTACACCTTC. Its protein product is CASSLVAGWIYGYTF.

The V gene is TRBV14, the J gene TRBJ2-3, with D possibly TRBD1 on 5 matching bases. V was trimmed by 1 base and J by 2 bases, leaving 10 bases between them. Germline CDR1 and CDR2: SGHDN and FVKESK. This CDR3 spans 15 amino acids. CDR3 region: CASSQGQGNTDTQYF. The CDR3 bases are TGTGCCAGCAGCCAAGGTCAGGGTAACACAGATACGCAGTATTTT.

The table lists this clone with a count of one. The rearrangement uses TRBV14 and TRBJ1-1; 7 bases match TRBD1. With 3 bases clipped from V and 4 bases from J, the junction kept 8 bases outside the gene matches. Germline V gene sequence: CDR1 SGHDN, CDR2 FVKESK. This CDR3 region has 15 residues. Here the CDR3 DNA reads TGTGCCAGCAGCCAGTTACAGGGGCCCCTCACTGAAGCTTTCTTT. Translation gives CASSQLQGPLTEAFF.

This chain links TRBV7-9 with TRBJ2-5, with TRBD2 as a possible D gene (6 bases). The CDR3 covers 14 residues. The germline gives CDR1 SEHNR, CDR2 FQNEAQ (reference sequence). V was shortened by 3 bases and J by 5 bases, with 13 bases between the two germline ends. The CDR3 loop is CASSFGGPPETQYF. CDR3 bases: TGTGCCAGCAGCTTCGGAGGGCCCCCCGAGACCCAGTACTTC.

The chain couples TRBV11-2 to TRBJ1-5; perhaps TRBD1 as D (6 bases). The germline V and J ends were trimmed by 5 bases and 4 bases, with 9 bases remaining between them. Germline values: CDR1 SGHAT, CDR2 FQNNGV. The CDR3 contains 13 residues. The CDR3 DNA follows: TGTGCCAGCAGCCCGCAGGGGAATCAGCCCCAGCATTTT. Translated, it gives CASSPQGNQPQHF.

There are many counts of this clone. CDR3 residues: CARQGARNIQYF. The DNA of the CDR3 is TGTGCCAGACAGGGGGCGAGAAACATTCAGTACTTC. The genes are TRBV27 and TRBJ2-4; 9 positions match TRBD1. V dropped 9 bases and J dropped 6; count of bases not matched to a gene: 3. CDR3 length equals 12 residues. Germline V CDR1 and CDR2: MNHEY, SMNVEV (reference sequence).

The CDR3 DNA is TGTGCCAGCAGTCGCGGGGACAGACCAGATACGCAGTATTTT. Translated: CASSRGDRPDTQYF. The rearrangement joins TRBV28 to TRBJ2-3; maybe TRBD1 (7 bases). The CDR3 covers 14 residues. Germline V gives CDR1 MDHEN, CDR2 SYDVKM. V lost 5 bases and J 4 bases, leaving 13 bases between the germline ends.

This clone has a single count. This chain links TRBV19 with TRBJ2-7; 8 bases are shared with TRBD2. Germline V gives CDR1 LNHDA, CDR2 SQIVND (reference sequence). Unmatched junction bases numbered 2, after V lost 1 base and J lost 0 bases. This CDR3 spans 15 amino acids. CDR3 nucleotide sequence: TGTGCCAGTAGTATAGGAAGCGGGAGCTCCTACGAGCAGTACTTC. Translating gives CASSIGSGSSYEQYF.

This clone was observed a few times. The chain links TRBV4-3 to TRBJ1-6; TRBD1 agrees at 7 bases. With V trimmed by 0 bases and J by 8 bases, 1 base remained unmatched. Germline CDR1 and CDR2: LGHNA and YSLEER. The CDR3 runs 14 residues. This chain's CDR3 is CASSQEGGHSPLHF. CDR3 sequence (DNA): TGCGCCAGCAGCCAAGAAGGGGGCCATTCACCCCTCCACTTT.

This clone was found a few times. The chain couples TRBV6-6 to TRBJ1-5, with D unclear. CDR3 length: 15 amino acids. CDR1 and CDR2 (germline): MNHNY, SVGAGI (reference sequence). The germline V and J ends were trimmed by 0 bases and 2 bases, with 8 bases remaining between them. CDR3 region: CASSYSGEGNQPQHF. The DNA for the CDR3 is TGTGCCAGCAGTTACTCGGGAGAGGGCAATCAGCCCCAGCATTTT.

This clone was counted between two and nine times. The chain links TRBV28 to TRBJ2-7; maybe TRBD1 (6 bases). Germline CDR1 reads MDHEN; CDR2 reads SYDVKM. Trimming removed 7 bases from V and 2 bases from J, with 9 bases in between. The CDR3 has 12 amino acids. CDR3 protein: CASNNRAYEQYF. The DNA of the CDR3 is TGTGCCAGCAATAACAGGGCCTACGAGCAGTACTTC.

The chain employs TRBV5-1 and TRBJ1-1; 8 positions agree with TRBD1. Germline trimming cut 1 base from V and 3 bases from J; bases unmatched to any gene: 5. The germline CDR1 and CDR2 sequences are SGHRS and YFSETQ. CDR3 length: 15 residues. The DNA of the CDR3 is TGCGCCAGCAGCTTGTTTGCAGGGGGCGACACTGAAGCTTTCTTT. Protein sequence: CASSLFAGGDTEAFF.

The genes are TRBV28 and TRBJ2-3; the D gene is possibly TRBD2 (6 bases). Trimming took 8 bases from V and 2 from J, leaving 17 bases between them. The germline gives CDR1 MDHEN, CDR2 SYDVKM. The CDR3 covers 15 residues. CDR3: CASVPGDRYTDTQYF. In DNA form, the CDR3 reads TGTGCCAGCGTTCCGGGGGATCGGTACACAGATACGCAGTATTTT. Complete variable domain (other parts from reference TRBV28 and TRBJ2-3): DVKVTQSSRYLVKRTGEKVFLECVQDMDHENMFWYRQDPGLGLRLIYFSYDVKMKEKGDIPEGYSVSREKKERFSLILESASTNQTSMYLCASVPGDRYTDTQYFGPGTRLTVL.